This entry concerns a single T cell receptor beta chain. The CDR3 covers 19 residues. The J segment lost 3 bases and the V segment lost 7 bases, leaving 19 bases of the junction unmatched. Germline V gene sequence: CDR1 MNHEY, CDR2 SMNVEV (reference sequence). This record belongs to a study of memory CD4+ T cells and cytomegalovirus serostatus. The method was immunoSEQ multiplex PCR; TCRdb's version includes in-frame clones alone and lacks a portion of them. The sample carries roughly 60,000 clones, around 80% recorded once. The sort gate was single viable CD3+CD4+CD8-CD45RO+ cells for memory CD4+ T cells. CMV serostatus came from serum IgG against pp150, pp28, p38, p52.

Sequenced sample: memory CD4+ T cells from blood. This sequence originates from an adult in good health and CMV-seronegative. This chain connects TRBV27 to TRBJ1-5; 9 bases fit TRBD1. CDR3 DNA sequence: TGTGCCAGCACCACCCCCGGGACAGGGAATCGGGCATTCAATCAGCCCCAGCATTTT. Its translation: CASTTPGTGNRAFNQPQHF.